What follows describes a single TCR beta chain. Sequencing used immunoSEQ multiplex PCR; TCRdb keeps in-frame clones, though not all of them. The table includes 150,000 to 200,000 clones, 80% to 90% detected once. This record comes from a study of blood T cell repertoires in COVID-19. Whole-study context: Sources were T cells, B-cell-depleted T cells, or PBMCs; the material itself was cDNA or gDNA.

The CDR3 consists of 15 residues. CDR1 and CDR2 from the germline V gene are SGHRS and YFSETQ. The V and J ends lost 0 bases and 3 bases respectively, with 12 bases between them. Sequencing was performed on peripheral blood. The chain uses TRBV5-1 and TRBJ2-5; D not certain. The TCR sequence derives from a man between 18 and 35 years old with active or convalescent COVID-19. CDR3: CASSLGRRFEETQYF. CDR3 DNA sequence: TGCGCCAGCAGCTTGGGAAGGCGGTTTGAAGAGACCCAGTACTTC. Combining the CDR3 with reference TRBV5-1 and TRBJ2-5 gives the whole variable domain KAGVTQTPRYLIKTRGQQVTLSCSPISGHRSVSWYQQTPGQGLQFLFEYFSETQRNKGNFPGRFSGRQFSNSRSEMNVSTLELGDSALYLCASSLGRRFEETQYFGPGTRLLVL.